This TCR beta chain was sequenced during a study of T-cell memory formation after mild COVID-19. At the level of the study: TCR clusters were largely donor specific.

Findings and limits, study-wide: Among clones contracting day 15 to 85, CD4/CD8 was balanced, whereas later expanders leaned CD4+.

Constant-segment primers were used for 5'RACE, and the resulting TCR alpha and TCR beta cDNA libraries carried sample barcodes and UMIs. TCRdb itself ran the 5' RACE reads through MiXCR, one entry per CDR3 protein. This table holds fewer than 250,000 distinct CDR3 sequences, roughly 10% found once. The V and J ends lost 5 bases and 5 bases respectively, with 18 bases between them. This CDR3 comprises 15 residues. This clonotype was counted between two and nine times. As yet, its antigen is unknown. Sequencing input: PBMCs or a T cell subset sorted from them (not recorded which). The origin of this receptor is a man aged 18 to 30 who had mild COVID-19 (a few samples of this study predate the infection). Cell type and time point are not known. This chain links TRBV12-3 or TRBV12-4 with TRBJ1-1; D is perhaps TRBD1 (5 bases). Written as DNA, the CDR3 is TGTGCCAGCAGTGCCCGAGGTTGGGGGAGGACTGAAGCTTTCTTT. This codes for CASSARGWGRTEAFF.